This T cell receptor (beta chain) was captured in a study of regulatory T cells in long-lasting Graves disease. Overall study: New Graves' disease cases had less than 3 months of antithyroid drugs. The study, taken as a whole, reports: With a small sample size, accuracy may have been reduced. It was in persistent disease that TRBV28, TRBJ1-2 and TRBJ2-5 were favored.

Relying on iRepertoire HTBI primers and Arm-PCR of CDR3 regions, the team built TCR beta libraries. From the multiplex PCR reads, TCRdb called clonotypes with MiXCR, one entry per CDR3 protein. The sample yields 550,000 to 700,000 distinct CDR3 sequences, 15% to 20% seen once. Looked up from germline, CDR1 is SEHNR and CDR2 is FQNEAQ (reference sequence). The CDR3 spans 15 residues. V shed 5 bases and J shed 1 base, with 14 bases lying between them. A note on this clonotype: The antigen is unknown.

Time point denoted: newly diagnosed GD, antithyroid drugs for less than 3 months. PBMC-extracted RNA yielded the TCR library. The sample also formed part of further work on T cells in Graves' hyperthyroidism and ophthalmopathy. That study reports: Diagnoses rested on clinical symptoms, serum thyroxine and TRAb, thyroid ultrasound and orbital computed tomography.

This TCR was recovered from a man between 18 and 35 years old with Graves disease. Here the sequenced sample was peripheral blood mononuclear cells (PBMCs), taken at new diagnosis, from a patient treated with antithyroid drugs. The rearrangement uses TRBV7-9 and TRBJ1-1; D ambiguous. The CDR3 DNA follows: TGTGCCAGCAGCCTCCTCGGGGAGACGAACACTGAAGCTTTCTTT. Translation gives CASSLLGETNTEAFF.